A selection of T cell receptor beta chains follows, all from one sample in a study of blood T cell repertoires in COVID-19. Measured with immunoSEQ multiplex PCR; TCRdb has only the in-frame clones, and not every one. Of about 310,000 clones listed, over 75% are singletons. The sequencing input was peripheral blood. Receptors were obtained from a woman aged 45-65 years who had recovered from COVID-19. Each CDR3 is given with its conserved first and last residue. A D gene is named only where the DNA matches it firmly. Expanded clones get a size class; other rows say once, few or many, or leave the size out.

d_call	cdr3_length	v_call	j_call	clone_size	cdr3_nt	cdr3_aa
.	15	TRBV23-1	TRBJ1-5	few	TGCGCCAGCAGTCAATGGGGCCGGAGCTATCAGCCCCAGCATTTT	CASSQWGRSYQPQHF
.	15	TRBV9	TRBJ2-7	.	TGTGCCAGCAGCGTAGCCGCGACAGGCCTCTACGAGCAGTACTTC	CASSVAATGLYEQYF
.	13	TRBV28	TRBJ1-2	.	TGTGCCAGCAGTTTAGACGGGGTTGTCGGCTACACCTTC	CASSLDGVVGYTF
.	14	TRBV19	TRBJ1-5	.	TGTGCCAGTAGTATTAGCGATTCCGGTCAGCCCCAGCATTTT	CASSISDSGQPQHF
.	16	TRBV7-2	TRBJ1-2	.	TGTGCCAGCAGCTTAGTAGGCGCAGGGCGTAGCTATGGCTACACCTTC	CASSLVGAGRSYGYTF
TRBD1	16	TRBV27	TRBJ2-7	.	TGTGCCAGCAGTCCAGCCTCCATAGGGACAGGGGACGAGCAGTACTTC	CASSPASIGTGDEQYF
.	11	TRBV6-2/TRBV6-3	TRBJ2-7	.	TGTGCCAGCAGTTACACCGGTGGGCAGTACTTC	CASSYTGGQYF
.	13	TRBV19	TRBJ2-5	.	TGTGCCAGTAGTGCAGGGTGGCAAGAGACCCAGTACTTC	CASSAGWQETQYF
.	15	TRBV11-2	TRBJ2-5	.	TGTGCCAGCAGTCCCGATGGTAGCGGCCCGGGGACCCAGTACTTC	CASSPDGSGPGTQYF
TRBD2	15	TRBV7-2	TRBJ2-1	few	TGTGCCAGCAGCCTCCTTAGCGGGGTAGACAATGAGCAGTTCTTC	CASSLLSGVDNEQFF
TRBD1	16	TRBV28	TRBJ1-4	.	TGTGCCAGCAGACCCCTCGTGACAGGGTATAATGAAAAACTGTTTTTT	CASRPLVTGYNEKLFF
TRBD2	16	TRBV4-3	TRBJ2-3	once	TGCGCCAGCAGCCAGGACCCGGGGGGGCGGGCAGATACGCAGTATTTT	CASSQDPGGRADTQYF
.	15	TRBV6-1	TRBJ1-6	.	TGTGCCAGCAGTGAACACGGACAGTCAAATTCACCCCTCCACTTT	CASSEHGQSNSPLHF
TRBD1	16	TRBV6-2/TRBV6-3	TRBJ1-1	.	TGTGCCAGCAGCCGACGACAGGGGATAATGAACACTGAAGCTTTCTTT	CASSRRQGIMNTEAFF
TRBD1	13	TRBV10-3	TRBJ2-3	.	TGTGCCAGTCAGGGGGCAAGGGCAGATACGCAGTATTTT	CASQGARADTQYF
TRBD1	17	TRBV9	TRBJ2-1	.	TGTGCCAGCAGCGTAGAAGGGCCAGGGGGCTCCTACAATGAGCAGTTCTTC	CASSVEGPGGSYNEQFF
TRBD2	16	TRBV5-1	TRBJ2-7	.	TGCGCCAGCAGCACACCCCCTAGCGGGAGCTCCGACGAGCAGTACTTC	CASSTPPSGSSDEQYF
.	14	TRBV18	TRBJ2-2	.	TGTGCCAGCTCACCAGTCAGGGATACCGGGGAGCTGTTTTTT	CASSPVRDTGELFF
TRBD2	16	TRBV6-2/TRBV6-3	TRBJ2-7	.	TGTGCCAGCAGCGGACTAGCGGGAGAGAGCTCCTACGAGCAGTACTTC	CASSGLAGESSYEQYF
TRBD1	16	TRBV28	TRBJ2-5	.	TGTGCCAGCAGTGACGGACAGGGGGCGACGACAGAGACCCAGTACTTC	CASSDGQGATTETQYF
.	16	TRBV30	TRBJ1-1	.	TGTGCCTGGGGGACATCCTGGGAGAGGTTGAACACTGAAGCTTTCTTT	CAWGTSWERLNTEAFF
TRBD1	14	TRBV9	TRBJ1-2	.	TGTGCCAGCAGCGCGGACAGGGACGACTATGGCTACACCTTC	CASSADRDDYGYTF
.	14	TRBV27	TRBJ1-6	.	TGTGCCAGTTCTTCGCTAGATCCCAATTCACCCCTCCACTTT	CASSSLDPNSPLHF
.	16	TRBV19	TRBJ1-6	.	TGTGCCAGTAGTATACTGGGGGCCGAGGACAATTCACCCCTCCACTTT	CASSILGAEDNSPLHF
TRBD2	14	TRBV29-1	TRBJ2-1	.	TGCAGCGTTGAAGTAGCGGGGGGATTCAATGAGCAGTTCTTC	CSVEVAGGFNEQFF
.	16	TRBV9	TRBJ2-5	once	TGTGCCAGCAGCCGAGAGGAGGGGGCGAGGCAAGAGACCCAGTACTTC	CASSREEGARQETQYF
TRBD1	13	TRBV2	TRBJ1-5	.	TGTGCCAGCAGGAGACAGGGCGGTCAGCCCCAGCATTTT	CASRRQGGQPQHF
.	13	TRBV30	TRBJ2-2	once	TGTGCCTGGAGTAAAGCAGGGACCGGGGAGCTGTTTTTT	CAWSKAGTGELFF
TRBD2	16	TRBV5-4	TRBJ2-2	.	TGTGCCAGCAGCTCGCCTCCGGGACTAGGGTCCGGGGAGCTGTTTTTT	CASSSPPGLGSGELFF
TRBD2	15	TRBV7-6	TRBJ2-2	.	TGTGCCAGCAGCGTCGCTAGCGGGAGTCCCGGGGAGCTGTTTTTT	CASSVASGSPGELFF
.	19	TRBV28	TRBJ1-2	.	TGTGCCAGCAACCTACCCCGGGCGGGGGCGAGGCCAGCTAACTATGGCTACACCTTC	CASNLPRAGARPANYGYTF
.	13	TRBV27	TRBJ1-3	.	TGTGCCAGCAGTTTGCGTTCTGGAAACACCATATATTTT	CASSLRSGNTIYF
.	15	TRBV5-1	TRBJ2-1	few	TGCGCCAGCAGCTTTAGTGGCGGGGCCTACAATGAGCAGTTCTTC	CASSFSGGAYNEQFF
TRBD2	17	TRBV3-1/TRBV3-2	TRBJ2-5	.	TGTGCCAGCAGCCAAGACTTAGCGGGGGGCTCTTTGAAGACCCAGTACTTC	CASSQDLAGGSLKTQYF
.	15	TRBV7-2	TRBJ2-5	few	TGTGCCAGCAGCTTAGCCCAGGGTTCAATGGAGACCCAGTACTTC	CASSLAQGSMETQYF
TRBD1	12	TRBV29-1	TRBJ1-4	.	TGCAGCGGAGGACAGGTTAATGAAAAACTGTTTTTT	CSGGQVNEKLFF
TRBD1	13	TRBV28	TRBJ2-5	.	TGTGCCAGCAGTCTAGGGGGCTGGGAGACCCAGTACTTC	CASSLGGWETQYF
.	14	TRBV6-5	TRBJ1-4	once	TGTGCCAGCAGCCCAACGGGGGGTGAGGAAAAACTGTTTTTT	CASSPTGGEEKLFF
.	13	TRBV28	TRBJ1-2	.	TGTGCCAGTACCCCCGGCAGGGAGGTAGGCTACACCTTC	CASTPGREVGYTF
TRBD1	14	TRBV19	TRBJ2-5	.	TGTGCCAGTAGAGAGACAGGGGGCCTGGAGACCCAGTACTTC	CASRETGGLETQYF
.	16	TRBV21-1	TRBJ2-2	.	TGTGCCAGCAGCTTGTCGGGGGGGCCAACTCCCGGGGAGCTGTTTTTT	CASSLSGGPTPGELFF
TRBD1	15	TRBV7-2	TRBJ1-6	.	TGTGCCAGCAGCCCTACAGGGGGCTTGGATTCACCCCTCCACTTT	CASSPTGGLDSPLHF